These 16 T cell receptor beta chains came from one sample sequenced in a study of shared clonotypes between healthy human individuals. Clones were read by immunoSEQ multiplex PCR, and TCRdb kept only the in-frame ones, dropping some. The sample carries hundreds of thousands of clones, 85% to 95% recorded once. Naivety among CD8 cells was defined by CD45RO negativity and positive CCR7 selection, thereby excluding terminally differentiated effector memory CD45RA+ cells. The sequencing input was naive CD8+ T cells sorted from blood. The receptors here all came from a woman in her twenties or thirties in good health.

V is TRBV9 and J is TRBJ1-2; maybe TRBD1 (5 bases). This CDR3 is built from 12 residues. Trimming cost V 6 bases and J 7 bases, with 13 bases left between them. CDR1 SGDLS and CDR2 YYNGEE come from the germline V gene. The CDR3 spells CASNSATAGYTF. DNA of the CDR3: TGTGCCAGCAATTCCGCGACAGCTGGCTACACCTTC. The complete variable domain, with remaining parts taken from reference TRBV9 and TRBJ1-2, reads DSGVTQTPKHLITATGQRVTLRCSPRSGDLSVYWYQQSLDQGLQFLIQYYNGEERAKGNILERFSAQQFPDLHSELNLSSLELGDSALYFCASNSATAGYTFGSGTRLTVV.

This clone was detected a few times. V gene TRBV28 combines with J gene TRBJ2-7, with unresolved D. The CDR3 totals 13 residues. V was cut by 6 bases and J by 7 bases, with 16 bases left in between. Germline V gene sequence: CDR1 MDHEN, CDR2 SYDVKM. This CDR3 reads CASRSRAILEQYF. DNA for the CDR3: TGTGCCAGCAGGTCAAGGGCCATTTTGGAGCAGTACTTC.

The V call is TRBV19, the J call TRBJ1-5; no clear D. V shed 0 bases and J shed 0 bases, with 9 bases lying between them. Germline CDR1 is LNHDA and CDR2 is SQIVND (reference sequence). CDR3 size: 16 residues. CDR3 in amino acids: CASSIDGVYSNQPQHF. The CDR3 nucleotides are TGTGCCAGTAGTATAGACGGGGTTTATAGCAATCAGCCCCAGCATTTT. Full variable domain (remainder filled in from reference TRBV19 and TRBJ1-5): DGGITQSPKYLFRKEGQNVTLSCEQNLNHDAMYWYRQDPGQGLRLIYYSQIVNDFQKGDIAEGYSVSREKKESFPLTVTSAQKNPTAFYLCASSIDGVYSNQPQHFGDGTRLSIL.

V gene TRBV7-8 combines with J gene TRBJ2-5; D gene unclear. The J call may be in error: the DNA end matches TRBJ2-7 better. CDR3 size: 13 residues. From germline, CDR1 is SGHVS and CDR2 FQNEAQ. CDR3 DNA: TGTGCCAGCAGCTTAGGTTCAATGAACGAGCAGTACTTC. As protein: CASSLGSMNEQYF.

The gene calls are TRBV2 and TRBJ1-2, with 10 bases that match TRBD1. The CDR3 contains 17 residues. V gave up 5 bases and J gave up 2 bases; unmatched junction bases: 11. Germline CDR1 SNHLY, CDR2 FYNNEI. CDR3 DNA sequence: TGTGCCAGCAGTATTCCGGGACAGGGGATTCTCAACTATGGCTACACCTTC. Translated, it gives CASSIPGQGILNYGYTF.

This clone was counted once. The CDR3 region is CASSPTSTDTQYF. CDR3 DNA sequence: TGTGCCAGCAGCCCCACCAGCACAGATACGCAGTATTTT. The gene calls are TRBV5-4 and TRBJ2-3, with unresolved D. V was pared by 4 bases and J by 0 bases, with 6 bases between. Germline lookup yields CDR1 SGHNT and CDR2 YYREEE (reference sequence). The CDR3 runs to 13 residues.

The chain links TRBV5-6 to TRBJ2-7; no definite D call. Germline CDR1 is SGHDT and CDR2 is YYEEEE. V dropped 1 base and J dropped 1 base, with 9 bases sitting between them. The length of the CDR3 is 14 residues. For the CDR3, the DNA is TGTGCCAGCAGCTTGCAAGATAATTCCTACGAGCAGTACTTC. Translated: CASSLQDNSYEQYF.

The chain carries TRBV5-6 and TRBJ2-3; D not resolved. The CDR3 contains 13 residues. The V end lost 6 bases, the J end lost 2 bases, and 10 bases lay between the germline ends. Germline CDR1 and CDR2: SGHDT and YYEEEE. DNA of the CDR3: TGTGCCAGCACGCTAAGTTCCACAGATACGCAGTATTTT. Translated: CASTLSSTDTQYF.

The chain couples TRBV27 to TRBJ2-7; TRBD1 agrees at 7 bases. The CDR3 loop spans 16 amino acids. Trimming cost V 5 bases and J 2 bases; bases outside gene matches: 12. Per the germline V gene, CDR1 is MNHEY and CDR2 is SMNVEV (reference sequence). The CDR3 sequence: CASSRIGGQETYEQYF. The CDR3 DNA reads TGTGCCAGCAGTAGGATCGGAGGACAGGAAACCTACGAGCAGTACTTC.

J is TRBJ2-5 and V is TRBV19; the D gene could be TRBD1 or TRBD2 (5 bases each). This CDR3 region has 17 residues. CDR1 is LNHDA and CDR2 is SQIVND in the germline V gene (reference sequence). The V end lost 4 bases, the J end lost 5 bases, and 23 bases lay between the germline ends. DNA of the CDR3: TGTGCCAGTAGTACCCTCTTAGCGACAGCGAACAGGGAGACCCAGTACTTC. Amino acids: CASSTLLATANRETQYF. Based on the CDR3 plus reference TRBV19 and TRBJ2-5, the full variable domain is DGGITQSPKYLFRKEGQNVTLSCEQNLNHDAMYWYRQDPGQGLRLIYYSQIVNDFQKGDIAEGYSVSREKKESFPLTVTSAQKNPTAFYLCASSTLLATANRETQYFGPGTRLLVL.

The CDR3 is CASSLRGLRETQYF. In DNA, the CDR3 is TGTGCCAGCAGTTTAAGGGGGTTGAGGGAGACCCAGTACTTC. The V call is TRBV27, the J call TRBJ2-5; D perhaps matches TRBD1 (6 bases). The CDR3 runs 14 residues. The germline V gene has CDR1 MNHEY and CDR2 SMNVEV (reference sequence). V lost 2 bases and J lost 5, with 12 bases in between.

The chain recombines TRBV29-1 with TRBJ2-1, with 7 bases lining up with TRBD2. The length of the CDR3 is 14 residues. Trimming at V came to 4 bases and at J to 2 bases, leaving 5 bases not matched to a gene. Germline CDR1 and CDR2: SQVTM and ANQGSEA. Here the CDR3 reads CSVVGGGAYNEQFF. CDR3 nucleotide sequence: TGCAGCGTTGTTGGCGGGGGAGCCTACAATGAGCAGTTCTTC.

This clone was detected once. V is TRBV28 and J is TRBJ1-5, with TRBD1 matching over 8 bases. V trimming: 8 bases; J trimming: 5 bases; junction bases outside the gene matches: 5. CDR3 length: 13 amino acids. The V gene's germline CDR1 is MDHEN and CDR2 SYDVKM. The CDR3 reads CASGDRGDQPQHF. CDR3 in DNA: TGTGCCAGCGGCGACAGGGGAGATCAGCCCCAGCATTTT.

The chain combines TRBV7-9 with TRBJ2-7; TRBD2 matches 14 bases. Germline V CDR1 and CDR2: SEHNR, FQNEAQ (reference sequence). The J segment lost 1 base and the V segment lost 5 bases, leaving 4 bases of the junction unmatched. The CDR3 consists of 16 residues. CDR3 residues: CASSTGTSGRSYEQYF. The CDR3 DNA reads TGTGCCAGCAGCACCGGGACTAGCGGGAGATCCTACGAGCAGTACTTC.

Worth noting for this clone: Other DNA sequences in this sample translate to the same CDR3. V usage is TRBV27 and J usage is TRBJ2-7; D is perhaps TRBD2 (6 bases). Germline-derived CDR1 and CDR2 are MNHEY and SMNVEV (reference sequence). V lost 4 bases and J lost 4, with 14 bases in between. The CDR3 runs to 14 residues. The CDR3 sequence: CASSYGTGGYEQYF. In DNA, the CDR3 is TGTGCCAGCAGTTACGGGACTGGCGGGTACGAGCAGTACTTC.

The CDR3: CASSVSSATGDYEQYF. DNA for the CDR3: TGTGCCAGCAGCGTTTCCTCAGCGACAGGGGACTACGAGCAGTACTTC. The rearrangement joins TRBV9 to TRBJ2-7; 8 bases agree with TRBD1. CDR3 length: 16 amino acids. Germline CDR1 is SGDLS and CDR2 is YYNGEE. Trimming removed 2 bases from V and 3 bases from J; junction bases left unmatched: 10.